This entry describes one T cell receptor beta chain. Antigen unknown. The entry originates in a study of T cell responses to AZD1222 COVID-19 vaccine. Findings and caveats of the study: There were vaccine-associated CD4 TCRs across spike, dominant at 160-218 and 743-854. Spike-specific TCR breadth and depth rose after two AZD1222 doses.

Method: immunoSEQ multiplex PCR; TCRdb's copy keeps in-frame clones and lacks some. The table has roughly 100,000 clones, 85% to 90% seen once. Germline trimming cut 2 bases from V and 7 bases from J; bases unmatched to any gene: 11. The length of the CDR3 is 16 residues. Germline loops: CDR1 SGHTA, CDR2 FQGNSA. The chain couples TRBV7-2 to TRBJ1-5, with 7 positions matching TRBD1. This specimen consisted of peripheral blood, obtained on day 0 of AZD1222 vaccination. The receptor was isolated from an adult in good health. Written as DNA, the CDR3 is TGTGCCAGCAGCTTATTAGGGCGGACAGGCCGGCAGCCCCAGCATTTT. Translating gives CASSLLGRTGRQPQHF.